Below are 24 T cell receptor beta chains sequenced from a single sample in a study of radiation and T cells in renal cell carcinoma. The table came from immunoSEQ multiplex PCR; TCRdb's copy has only in-frame clones and leaves some out. The data hold about 130,000 clones, with 82% observed a single time. The time point: baseline pretreatment blood. Specified treatment: 15 Gy SBRT to primary tumor, nephrectomy 4 weeks later. This sample comprised blood, obtained from a patient whose treatment included radiotherapy and nephrectomy. These receptor sequences come from a woman in her fifties or sixties with renal cell carcinoma.

Comments on this clone: An end of the junction does not agree with germline; a read error may underlie this. The chain has TRBV7-7 and TRBJ1-4; a possible D gene is TRBD1 (6 bases). CDR1 is SSHAT and CDR2 is FNYEAQ in the germline V gene (reference sequence). The CDR3 sequence is 15 residues long. CDR3 nucleotides: TGTGCTAGCAGCTTCCCGGGACAATTGGCTGAAAAACTGTTTTTT. It yields the protein CASSFPGQLAEKLFF.

This rearrangement joins TRBV28 to TRBJ1-1; D is perhaps TRBD1 (6 bases). V lost 6 bases and J lost 5, with 25 bases in between. The length of the CDR3 is 17 residues. Per germline, CDR1 MDHEN and CDR2 SYDVKM. CDR3 in amino acids: CASSQQGWGQQGTEAFF. For the CDR3, the DNA is TGTGCCAGCAGCCAACAGGGATGGGGACAACAAGGTACTGAAGCTTTCTTT. Using reference TRBV28 and TRBJ1-1 for the parts outside the CDR3, the full variable domain is DVKVTQSSRYLVKRTGEKVFLECVQDMDHENMFWYRQDPGLGLRLIYFSYDVKMKEKGDIPEGYSVSREKKERFSLILESASTNQTSMYLCASSQQGWGQQGTEAFFGQGTRLTVV.

The chain is built from TRBV7-9 and TRBJ2-2; D unresolved. The length of the CDR3 is 13 residues. Germline assignment: CDR1 SEHNR and CDR2 FQNEAQ (reference sequence). The ends were cut back, 3 bases at V and 5 bases at J, with 7 bases in the middle. The CDR3 bases are TGTGCCAGCAGCTTGGAGAGGACCGGGGAGCTGTTTTTT. Translated: CASSLERTGELFF.

The chain joins TRBV2 to TRBJ2-3; D perhaps matches TRBD2 (7 bases). Germline CDR1 and CDR2: SNHLY and FYNNEI. Trimming left V 6 bases short and J 5 bases short, with 15 bases between. The CDR3 is 14 residues long. The CDR3 loop is CASRGGGPLDTQYF. CDR3 bases: TGTGCCAGCAGAGGGGGGGGGCCTTTAGATACGCAGTATTTT.

The V gene is TRBV29-1, the J gene TRBJ1-5; 8 bases agree with TRBD1. The CDR3 sequence is 14 residues long. With 7 bases clipped from V and 4 bases from J, the junction kept 9 bases outside the gene matches. Germline-derived CDR1 and CDR2 are SQVTM and ANQGSEA. CDR3 in amino acids: CSALDRDQNQPQHF. In DNA form, the CDR3 reads TGCAGCGCCTTGGACAGGGACCAAAATCAGCCCCAGCATTTT. Using reference TRBV29-1 and TRBJ1-5 for the parts outside the CDR3, the full variable domain is SAVISQKPSRDICQRGTSLTIQCQVDSQVTMMFWYRQQPGQSLTLIATANQGSEATYESGFVIDKFPISRPNLTFSTLTVSNMSPEDSSIYLCSALDRDQNQPQHFGDGTRLSIL.

The rearrangement uses TRBV11-3 and TRBJ1-2, with 9 bases identical to TRBD1. Unmatched junction bases numbered 5, after V lost 4 bases and J lost 8 bases. Per germline, CDR1 SGHNT and CDR2 YENEEA. This CDR3 contains 13 residues. The CDR3 loop is CASSSGQGGGYTF. The CDR3 nucleotides read TGTGCCAGCAGCTCGGGACAGGGCGGCGGCTACACCTTC.

The chain uses TRBV29-1 and TRBJ1-5; D unclear. This CDR3 is 13 amino acids long. Looked up from germline, CDR1 is SQVTM and CDR2 is ANQGSEA. V was pared by 4 bases and J by 5 bases, with 12 bases between. CDR3 residues: CSVASSPYQPQHF. The CDR3 nucleotides read TGCAGCGTTGCCTCGAGCCCATATCAGCCCCAGCATTTT.

This clone was recorded only once. J is TRBJ1-2 and V is TRBV7-2; D perhaps matches TRBD1 (5 bases). The CDR3 is made up of 15 amino acids. With 3 bases removed from V and 8 bases from J, the gap between germline ends came to 19 bases. CDR1 is SGHTA, CDR2 FQGNSA, per germline. The DNA for the CDR3 is TGTGCCAGCAGCTTGTCAACGGCAGGGAATTTCGGCTACACCTTC. Translated: CASSLSTAGNFGYTF.

The chain recombines TRBV6-5 with TRBJ1-6, with 8 nucleotides matching TRBD1. CDR1 is MNHEY, CDR2 SVGAGI, per germline. J gave up 11 bases and V 5 bases, and 5 bases lay outside the gene matches. The CDR3 is made up of 13 amino acids. This CDR3 reads CASSNGQGTPLHF. CDR3 sequence (DNA): TGTGCCAGCAGTAATGGACAGGGAACACCCCTCCACTTT.

This chain links TRBV5-1 with TRBJ1-2; D is ambiguous. CDR1 and CDR2 (germline): SGHRS, YFSETQ. The CDR3 sequence is 14 residues long. Trimming pared 0 bases from V and 3 bases from J, leaving 9 bases between. The CDR3 spells CASSLAVWDYGYTF. Here the CDR3 DNA reads TGCGCCAGCAGCTTGGCCGTCTGGGACTATGGCTACACCTTC.

This chain links TRBV19 with TRBJ1-4; 8 bases are a match to TRBD1. The CDR3 sequence is 13 residues long. V was clipped by 5 bases and J by 7 bases; unmatched bases: 3. Germline V gene lookup returns CDR1 LNHDA and CDR2 SQIVND (reference sequence). The CDR3 sequence: CASSGTGGEKLFF. The DNA of the CDR3 is TGTGCCAGTAGTGGGACAGGAGGTGAAAAACTGTTTTTT.

V is TRBV7-2 and J is TRBJ2-4, with D hard to call. CDR3 length equals 19 residues. CDR1 is SGHTA, CDR2 FQGNSA, per germline. Trimming removed 5 bases at V and 0 bases at J, with 23 bases between. The CDR3 reads CASSPPHRVGGLAKNIQYF. The DNA of the CDR3 is TGTGCCAGCAGCCCGCCCCATAGGGTGGGTGGGTTAGCCAAAAACATTCAGTACTTC.

The chain employs TRBV28 and TRBJ2-1; 9 nucleotides align to TRBD2. The CDR3 length is 14 residues. Germline loops: CDR1 MDHEN, CDR2 SYDVKM. DNA of the CDR3: TGTGCTTACACTTCAAGACTAGCGGTCAATGAGCAGTTCTTC. Its protein is CAYTSRLAVNEQFF. The variable domain in full, completed from reference TRBV28 and TRBJ2-1, reads DVKVTQSSRYLVKRTGEKVFLECVQDMDHENMFWYRQDPGLGLRLIYFSYDVKMKEKGDIPEGYSVSREKKERFSLILESASTNQTSMYLCAYTSRLAVNEQFFGPGTRLTVL.

The V call is TRBV28, the J call TRBJ2-1, with D tentatively TRBD2 (5 bases). Germline CDR1 is MDHEN and CDR2 is SYDVKM. The V and J ends lost 8 bases and 3 bases respectively, with 14 bases between them. This CDR3 contains 14 residues. The CDR3, as DNA: TGTGCCAGCGAGAGCGGTACGGTCTACAATGAGCAGTTCTTC. Amino acid sequence: CASESGTVYNEQFF.

The rearrangement links TRBV4-2 to TRBJ1-6; D is perhaps TRBD1 (5 bases). Trimming took off 4 bases at V and 5 bases at J, with 21 bases between the two ends. CDR1 is LGHNA, CDR2 YNFKEQ, per germline. The CDR3 runs 18 residues. The CDR3 region is CASSLRPRMGVNNSPLHF. For the CDR3, the DNA is TGTGCCAGCAGCCTCCGACCTCGTATGGGGGTGAATAATTCACCCCTCCACTTT.

A remark on this clone: The junction differs from germline at one of its ends, possibly a read error. The rearrangement uses TRBV7-7 and TRBJ2-7, with TRBD1 identical over 8 bases. There are 13 residues in the CDR3. The germline CDR1 and CDR2 sequences are SSHAT and FNYEAQ (reference sequence). Here the CDR3 DNA reads TGTGCTAGCAGCTTAGATACAGGGGGCGAGCAGTACTTC. Translating it yields CASSLDTGGEQYF.

The chain has TRBV5-4 and TRBJ2-2; TRBD2 aligns across 8 bases. Germline values: CDR1 SGHNT, CDR2 YYREEE (reference sequence). This CDR3 has 14 residues. V lost 2 bases, J lost 7 bases, and 4 bases stayed unmatched. CDR3 region: CASSLAGVGGELFF. The CDR3 bases are TGTGCCAGCAGCTTAGCGGGAGTGGGCGGGGAGCTGTTTTTT. The full variable domain, completed using reference TRBV5-4 and TRBJ2-2, is ETGVTQSPTHLIKTRGQQVTLRCSSQSGHNTVSWYQQALGQGPQFIFQYYREEENGRGNFPPRFSGLQFPNYSSELNVNALELDDSALYLCASSLAGVGGELFFGEGSRLTVL.

This rearrangement joins TRBV29-1 to TRBJ2-5; 8 positions match TRBD1. V lost 2 bases and J lost 5; bases outside the gene matches: 10. The CDR3 sequence is 15 residues long. Per the germline V gene, CDR1 is SQVTM and CDR2 is ANQGSEA. The CDR3 DNA is TGCAGCGTTGAAAGTCGTCAGGGGGCTAGGGAGACCCAGTACTTC. Protein product: CSVESRQGARETQYF.

The chain is built from TRBV15 and TRBJ1-1, with D possibly being TRBD1 (6 bases). V was cut by 4 bases and J by 0 bases, with 12 bases left in between. The CDR3 covers 15 residues. Germline loops: CDR1 LNHNV, CDR2 YYDKDF (reference sequence). CDR3 in amino acids: CATSKGGQLNTEAFF. CDR3 DNA sequence: TGTGCCACCAGCAAAGGCGGACAGTTGAACACTGAAGCTTTCTTT.

For the CDR3, the DNA is TGTGCCAGCAGCCTCGTGGCAGAGAGGGTTACAGATACGCAGTATTTT. Residues: CASSLVAERVTDTQYF. The gene calls are TRBV27 and TRBJ2-3; maybe TRBD2 (5 bases). V was trimmed by 6 bases and J by 3 bases, leaving 19 bases between them. The germline V gene has CDR1 MNHEY and CDR2 SMNVEV (reference sequence). CDR3 length: 16 amino acids.

This clone was recorded only once. This CDR3 is CASSFLDSKDTQYF. The CDR3 DNA reads TGTGCCAGCAGTTTTTTGGATTCTAAAGATACGCAGTATTTT. The chain is built from TRBV27 and TRBJ2-3; D is ambiguous. Trimming took 3 bases from V and 5 from J, leaving 12 bases between them. Germline CDR1 MNHEY, CDR2 SMNVEV (reference sequence). There are 14 residues in the CDR3.

The chain links TRBV5-4 to TRBJ2-7, with 7 bases identical to TRBD2. Germline V lookup: CDR1 SGHNT, CDR2 YYREEE (reference sequence). CDR3 length: 14 residues. Unmatched junction bases numbered 10, after V lost 7 bases and J lost 3 bases. CDR3 amino acids: CASGVGREGYEQYF. CDR3 bases: TGTGCCAGCGGGGTAGGTAGGGAGGGCTACGAGCAGTACTTC.

The J gene is TRBJ1-2, the V gene TRBV7-8; unclear D gene. The length of the CDR3 is 15 residues. V gave up 1 base and J gave up 3 bases, with 12 bases separating them. Germline CDR1 is SGHVS and CDR2 is FQNEAQ. The CDR3 DNA sequence: TGTGCCAGCAGCTTAGGACCCCAGGTTCACTATGGCTACACCTTC. Protein product: CASSLGPQVHYGYTF.

The rearrangement joins TRBV18 to TRBJ2-3, with TRBD1 identical over 10 bases. The CDR3 totals 16 residues. Trimming cost V 6 bases and J 5 bases; bases outside gene matches: 11. From germline, CDR1 is KGHSH and CDR2 LQKENI. The CDR3 here is CASSPAGQGVGDTQYF. CDR3 nucleotide sequence: TGTGCCAGCTCCCCCGCCGGACAGGGGGTAGGAGATACGCAGTATTTT. Filled out from reference TRBV18 and TRBJ2-3, the complete variable domain reads NAGVMQNPRHLVRRRGQEARLRCSPMKGHSHVYWYRQLPEEGLKFMVYLQKENIIDESGMPKERFSAEFPKEGPSILRIQQVVRGDSAAYFCASSPAGQGVGDTQYFGPGTRLTVL.